The 22 T cell receptor beta chains listed next were all sequenced from one sample in a study of blood T cell repertoires in COVID-19. Data came from immunoSEQ multiplex PCR; TCRdb stores just in-frame clones and leaves some out. The data contain approximately 110,000 clones, about 85% of them seen just once; the ten biggest clones take up more than 3%. The specimen was peripheral blood. The receptors were sampled from a man in his forties with acute or convalescent COVID-19.

V and J are TRBV6-5 and TRBJ1-6, with 7 bases identical to TRBD1. V shed 3 bases, J shed 7 bases, and the junction held 3 bases outside the gene matches. The CDR3 extends over 14 amino acids. Germline CDR1 reads MNHEY; CDR2 reads SVGAGI. The CDR3 bases are TGTGCCAGCAGTTATGACAGGGTAAATTCACCCCTCCACTTT. Protein sequence: CASSYDRVNSPLHF.

The chain combines TRBV2 with TRBJ2-2; D not resolved. CDR1 is SNHLY and CDR2 is FYNNEI in the germline V gene. This CDR3 is built from 13 residues. Deletions cut 6 bases from V and 4 bases from J, with 9 bases between. This CDR3 reads CASRGYGTGELFF. CDR3 coding DNA: TGTGCCAGCAGGGGCTACGGCACCGGGGAGCTGTTTTTT. The full variable domain, in which reference TRBV2 and TRBJ2-2 provide the parts outside the CDR3, is EPEVTQTPSHQVTQMGQEVILRCVPISNHLYFYWYRQILGQKVEFLVSFYNNEISEKSEIFDDQFSVERPDGSNFTLKIRSTKLEDSAMYFCASRGYGTGELFFGEGSRLTVL.

The J gene is TRBJ1-1, the V gene TRBV9, with D uncertain. Germline V gene data show CDR1 as SGDLS and CDR2 as YYNGEE. The CDR3 spans 14 residues. Trimming removed 4 bases at V and 8 bases at J, with 18 bases between. The chain's CDR3 is CASSPASGEGEAFF. The CDR3 region has the DNA TGTGCCAGCAGCCCAGCGAGCGGGGAGGGCGAAGCTTTCTTT.

DNA of the CDR3: TGCGCCAGCAGCGCCGGGGATACCTACAATGAGCAGTTCTTC. It yields the protein CASSAGDTYNEQFF. This chain links TRBV5-1 with TRBJ2-1; a weak D match, TRBD2 (5 bases). Trimming took 4 bases from V and 2 from J, leaving 10 bases between them. Germline CDR1 and CDR2: SGHRS and YFSETQ. The CDR3 extends over 14 amino acids. Full variable domain (remainder filled in from reference TRBV5-1 and TRBJ2-1): KAGVTQTPRYLIKTRGQQVTLSCSPISGHRSVSWYQQTPGQGLQFLFEYFSETQRNKGNFPGRFSGRQFSNSRSEMNVSTLELGDSALYLCASSAGDTYNEQFFGPGTRLTVL.

The chain links TRBV9 to TRBJ2-5, with D unclear. This CDR3 has 15 amino acids. V lost 4 bases to trimming and J lost 7 bases, with 20 bases between them. Germline V CDR1 and CDR2: SGDLS, YYNGEE. The CDR3 sequence: CASSPDLAPRGTQYF. In DNA form, the CDR3 reads TGTGCCAGCAGCCCCGACCTCGCGCCACGAGGGACCCAGTACTTC. Full variable domain (remainder filled in from reference TRBV9 and TRBJ2-5): DSGVTQTPKHLITATGQRVTLRCSPRSGDLSVYWYQQSLDQGLQFLIQYYNGEERAKGNILERFSAQQFPDLHSELNLSSLELGDSALYFCASSPDLAPRGTQYFGPGTRLLVL.

About this clone itself: The same CDR3 also results from other DNA sequences found in this sample. This chain connects TRBV12-3 or TRBV12-4 to TRBJ2-3; no firm D call. The CDR3 spans 11 residues. The V gene lost 5 bases and the J gene lost 4 bases, with 4 bases spanning the gap. The CDR3 sequence: CASSPADTQYF. CDR3 in DNA: TGTGCCAGCAGTCCCGCAGATACGCAGTATTTT.

The rearrangement joins TRBV5-6 to TRBJ1-5, with 9 positions matching TRBD1. The ends lost 0 bases at V and 1 base at J; junction bases unmatched: 5. This CDR3 spans 17 amino acids. Germline CDR1 SGHDT, CDR2 YYEEEE. The CDR3 loop reads CASSLERDRDSNQPQHF. The DNA of the CDR3 is TGTGCCAGCAGCTTGGAGCGGGACAGGGACAGCAATCAGCCCCAGCATTTT.

As DNA, the CDR3 is TGTGCCAGCAGTGCATTGATATACAGGGGACGGGGGTATGGCTACACCTTC. This gives the protein CASSALIYRGRGYGYTF. V is TRBV6-1 and J is TRBJ1-2, with 7 bases that match TRBD1. This CDR3 is built from 17 residues. Germline CDR1 is MNHNS and CDR2 is SASEGT. Germline trimming cut 4 bases from V and 5 bases from J; bases unmatched to any gene: 16.

V gene TRBV28 combines with J gene TRBJ1-2, with unresolved D. Germline assignment: CDR1 MDHEN and CDR2 SYDVKM. The CDR3 extends over 13 amino acids. V was cut by 7 bases and J by 3 bases, with 12 bases left in between. CDR3 coding DNA: TGTGCCAGCATCCCGGGAGGCTACTATGGCTACACCTTC. This codes for CASIPGGYYGYTF.

The gene calls are TRBV27 and TRBJ2-7; 9 positions match TRBD1. Germline CDR1 reads MNHEY; CDR2 reads SMNVEV (reference sequence). CDR3 length: 15 amino acids. After removal of 5 bases from V and 0 bases from J, the junction contained 5 bases not matched to a gene. In nucleotides, the CDR3 is TGTGCCAGCAGTAGGACAGGGGCCAGCTCCTACGAGCAGTACTTC. This sequence encodes CASSRTGASSYEQYF.

The chain employs TRBV2 and TRBJ1-5, with D possibly matching TRBD1 (6 bases). The CDR3 covers 16 residues. The germline gives CDR1 SNHLY, CDR2 FYNNEI. V lost 4 bases and J lost 4, with 17 bases in between. CDR3 nucleotide sequence: TGTGCCAGCAGTGTCGGCGGGGGCGGTGGTAATCAGCCCCAGCATTTT. Encoded protein: CASSVGGGGGNQPQHF.

Points on this clone: At one end the junction does not follow the germline gene, possibly because of a read error. V is TRBV6-5 and J is TRBJ1-5, with D possibly matching TRBD1 (5 bases). This CDR3 region has 12 residues. CDR1 is MNHEY and CDR2 is SVGAGI in the germline V gene. CDR3 in amino acids: CRGGISNQPQHF. CDR3 bases: TGCCGGGGGGGTATTAGCAATCAGCCCCAGCATTTT.

V is TRBV3-1 (or the pseudogene TRBV3-2) and J is TRBJ2-3, with D tentatively TRBD2 (5 bases). The germline V gene has CDR1 LGHDT and CDR2 YNNKEL (reference sequence). The CDR3 consists of 13 residues. Between the trimmed V and J ends, which lost 3 bases and 4 bases, there was a span of 8 bases. The CDR3 DNA follows: TGTGCCAGCAGCCAGGCGGGCGCAGATACGCAGTATTTT. Translating gives CASSQAGADTQYF.

The V and J genes are TRBV2 and TRBJ2-7, with D perhaps TRBD1 (6 bases). V shed 6 bases and J shed 4 bases, with 7 bases lying between them. Germline V gene data show CDR1 as SNHLY and CDR2 as FYNNEI. The CDR3 has 11 amino acids. CDR3 amino acids: CASRQGYEQYF. DNA of the CDR3: TGTGCCAGCAGGCAGGGGTACGAGCAGTACTTC.

The chain recombines TRBV4-1 with TRBJ1-1; TRBD1 matches at 7 bases. V lost 1 base to trimming and J lost 11 bases; unmatched junction nucleotides: 19. This CDR3 region has 17 residues. Germline CDR1 and CDR2: MGHRA and YSYEKL. The DNA of the CDR3 is TGCGCCAGCAGCCAAGCCAACAGTCTCGGACAGGCCCTGAGGGCTTTCTTT. Translating it yields CASSQANSLGQALRAFF.

This clone was recorded once. The chain carries TRBV10-2 and TRBJ2-1; TRBD2 might be the D (5 bases). CDR3 length: 13 amino acids. Germline values: CDR1 WSHSY, CDR2 SAAADI. Trimming pared 4 bases from V and 4 bases from J, leaving 8 bases between. Here the CDR3 reads CASSGGRYNEQFF. The CDR3, as DNA: TGCGCCAGCAGTGGAGGGCGATACAATGAGCAGTTCTTC.

The chain uses TRBV5-1 and TRBJ2-3; no definite D call. The CDR3 is 13 residues long. Germline V CDR1 and CDR2: SGHRS, YFSETQ. V gave up 0 bases and J gave up 5 bases, with 7 bases separating them. CDR3 nucleotide sequence: TGCGCCAGCAGCTTGGGGGCCGGAGATACGCAGTATTTT. Translated: CASSLGAGDTQYF.

The chain combines TRBV11-2 with TRBJ2-1, with 8 nucleotides matching TRBD2. Unmatched junction bases numbered 11, after V lost 5 bases and J lost 8 bases. The CDR3 has 15 residues. The V gene's germline CDR1 is SGHAT and CDR2 FQNNGV. Here the CDR3 reads CASSLLWRGVDEQFF. The CDR3 region has the DNA TGTGCCAGCAGCCTCCTTTGGCGGGGGGTTGATGAGCAGTTCTTC.

The chain couples TRBV30 to TRBJ2-7, with 8 bases matching TRBD2. CDR3 length equals 15 residues. V shed 5 bases, J shed 0 bases, and the junction held 9 bases outside the gene matches. Germline V gene lookup returns CDR1 GTSNPN and CDR2 SVGIG (reference sequence). This CDR3 reads CAWVPPGGISYEQYF. The CDR3 nucleotides are TGTGCCTGGGTACCTCCGGGAGGGATCTCCTACGAGCAGTACTTC.

This chain joins TRBV2 and TRBJ2-3; D perhaps matches TRBD1 (6 bases). Germline V lookup: CDR1 SNHLY, CDR2 FYNNEI. V was trimmed by 5 bases and J by 0 bases, leaving 9 bases between them. The length of the CDR3 is 14 residues. The DNA of the CDR3 is TGTGCCAGCAGTATGCAGGGGAGCACAGATACGCAGTATTTT. Its translation: CASSMQGSTDTQYF.

The V and J genes are TRBV5-6 and TRBJ1-2; TRBD1 matches 8 bases. Looked up from germline, CDR1 is SGHDT and CDR2 is YYEEEE. This CDR3 contains 14 residues. J was trimmed by 2 bases and V by 4 bases; bases with no gene match: 4. The CDR3 region is CASSHRTGNYGYTF. In DNA form, the CDR3 reads TGTGCCAGCAGCCATCGGACAGGGAACTATGGCTACACCTTC.

The V and J genes are TRBV5-1 and TRBJ1-4; 9 bases agree with TRBD1. Trimming at V came to 4 bases and at J to 5 bases, leaving 9 bases not matched to a gene. The germline CDR1 and CDR2 sequences are SGHRS and YFSETQ. The CDR3 sequence is 16 residues long. CDR3: CASSGGQGNWNEKLFF. DNA for the CDR3: TGCGCCAGCAGCGGGGGACAGGGCAACTGGAATGAAAAACTGTTTTTT.